This TCR beta chain was found in a study of response to subunit inactivated influenza vaccine (dated by TCRdb to 2016 to 2018). Background for the entire study: To follow how T cells responded to a trivalent subunit inactivated influenza vaccine, the researchers relied on deep quantitative profiling of the T cell receptor repertoire. Results and caveats for the whole study, not just this receptor: The authors proposed that each seasonal influenza vaccination may bring in only a limited number of new T cells.

As to this clonotype: The specificity of this receptor is unknown. This could be a read error, since a much larger clone is one nucleotide away.

Library preparation was by RT-PCR. TCRdb names Illumina HiSeq 2500 as the instrument used. TCRdb redid the processing of the public reads, applying fastp at Q25 and MiXCR, and retained in-frame beta chains. Every entry covers one CDR3 protein and lists the most common genes and DNA from its rows. The sample includes more than 500,000 distinct CDR3 sequences, with about 11% observed a single time. The ten top clones hold 11% of the sample. The sample was also linked to a second study, of T cells expressing NK-cell markers. The second paper further reports: TCR beta cDNA libraries were made by 5'RACE template switching that added a universal primer site and unique molecular identifiers. Eight donors provided sorted CD3+CD56+NKG2C+, CD3+CD56+NKG2C- and CD3+CD56-NKG2C+ T-cell subsets, whose TCR beta-chain repertoires were profiled. Among the eight sequenced donors, only one was HCMV-seronegative, while the other seven were HCMV-seropositive. In several experiments an anti-gammadeltaTCR antibody was added to restrict sorting to alphabetaTCR-expressing T cells. For six donors, the dominant CD3+CD56+NKG2C+ clonotypes were among the top 10 CD8+ clonotypes and accounted for about 1.0-7.5% of CD8+ T cells. Those dominant clonotypes were again the most abundant among CD3+CD56-NKG2C+ cells in four donors, at roughly 25-60.1%. It remained unclear whether the expanded NKG2C-expressing T cell clones were specific for HCMV antigens. The study sequenced eight donors, all healthy volunteers chosen at random: three men and five women. HCMV-specific IgG was detected in serum with a commercial ELISA kit to determine HCMV serostatus. Ficoll density gradient centrifugation was used to isolate peripheral blood mononuclear cells from blood. For roughly 6 donors, bulk peripheral blood T-cell repertoires were also sequenced from unsorted PBMC. cDNA synthesis was primed from the TCR beta constant segment, followed by two successive PCR amplification steps. Illumina HiSeq 2000/2500, MiSeq or NextSeq was used to sequence libraries as 2 x 150 bp reads. MIGEC was used to demultiplex reads and group reads by UMI, and MiTCR was used to assemble and quantify clonotypes. To exclude erroneous sequences, only TCR cDNA sequences supported by at least two reads were retained. The tcR package was used for downstream repertoire analysis, and clonotypes were matched between fractions using CDR3 nucleotide sequence together with V segment. VDJmatch was used to annotate antigen specificity against VDJdb, with one amino acid substitution in CDR3 permitted.

The sequencing used PBMCs from blood, collected on the day of vaccination. This clonotype was sampled from a man aged 50-59 years who received an inactivated influenza vaccine. Donor details come from another sample of the same person, matched by shared clones.

Read as DNA, the sequence is TGCGCCAGCAATATGGCCGGAGGAAACTACGAGCAGTACTTC. It translates to CASNMAGGNYEQYF. The chain couples TRBV5-1 to TRBJ2-7, and possibly TRBD2, on 5 matching bases. The CDR3 contains 14 residues, cysteine and phenylalanine counted. Only the CDR3 region is kept as DNA, spanning 42 bases read in frame from base 1. V is shortened by 6 bases, J by 3 bases, and the region joining them spans 16 bases. In the germline V gene, CDR1 corresponds to SGHRS and CDR2 to YFSETQ.